The following is a T cell receptor (beta chain) sequence with its context. Its antigen is not known. This specimen belongs to a study of cytomegalovirus exposure and HLA in healthy donors. Background on the study: Around 78 million unique TCRs, all from HLA-typed donors, were included in an early release of the data.

The PCR made use of 60 Vbeta and 13 Jbeta primers. Sequencing was performed with immunoSEQ multiplex PCR; in TCRdb, only in-frame clones are kept and a portion is missing. The profile shows about 160,000 clones, around 77% of them singletons. Trimming shortened V by 0 bases and J by 4 bases, and 13 bases separated the two germline ends. In germline, CDR1 is SGHNT, CDR2 YYREEE (reference sequence). The CDR3 has 15 amino acids. Study-level results: A few CMV-associated chains were confirmed in vitro to be specific for CMV antigens. Analysis was carried out at a later point, and it linked a missense DCLRE1C variant to TCR beta V- and J-gene trimming. The study reported that TCR beta sequences accurately predicted HLA-A and HLA-B alleles in most subjects.

J is TRBJ1-2 and V is TRBV5-4; no clear D. The TCR originated in a man aged 45-65 years in good health and CMV-seropositive. The sample comprised PBMCs. The CDR3: CASSLVGRVSYGYTF. The CDR3 nucleotides are TGTGCCAGCAGCTTGGTGGGGAGGGTAAGCTATGGCTACACCTTC.